One and the same sample provided the 26 T cell receptor beta chains below, sequenced in a study of cytomegalovirus exposure and HLA in healthy donors (dated by TCRdb to about 2017). Libraries were made using the immunoSEQ multiplex PCR assay. The multiplex PCR relied on a mix of 60 forward primers for TCR Vbeta segments and 13 reverse primers for TCR Jbeta segments. TCRdb re-hosts the immuneACCESS table, in-frame sequences only. Its copies lack some clones; in the studies checked, an unresolved V gene accounts for under half of them, and the cause for the rest is not known. Recorded for this sample are 100,000 to 140,000 clones; around 80% of them occurred a single time. The biggest ten clones account for less than 3.5% of the sample. Material: PBMCs. The origin of the receptors is a young man in good health and CMV-seropositive.

The chain combines TRBV11-3 with TRBJ1-1; D is undetermined. V was clipped by 5 bases and J by 4 bases, with 8 bases between them. The CDR3 covers 12 residues. CDR1 and CDR2 from the germline V gene are SGHNT and YENEEA. CDR3: CASSPRGTEAFF. The CDR3 DNA follows: TGTGCCAGCAGCCCGCGGGGCACTGAAGCTTTCTTT.

The chain has TRBV5-1 and TRBJ1-1; no clear D. CDR3 length equals 13 residues. The germline V and J ends were trimmed by 0 bases and 6 bases, with 9 bases remaining between them. Germline V gives CDR1 SGHRS, CDR2 YFSETQ. The DNA of the CDR3 is TGCGCCAGCAGCTTGGAGGGAGATGCTGAAGCTTTCTTT. Translating it yields CASSLEGDAEAFF.

The chain employs TRBV2 and TRBJ2-2; 7 nucleotides agree with TRBD1. V was clipped by 6 bases and J by 0 bases; unmatched bases: 4. CDR1 and CDR2 (germline): SNHLY, FYNNEI. The CDR3 totals 15 residues. DNA of the CDR3: TGTGCCAGCAGGGCCGGGACAGCGAACACCGGGGAGCTGTTTTTT. Translated: CASRAGTANTGELFF.

V and J are TRBV6-1 and TRBJ1-1, with TRBD1 matching over 11 bases. The CDR3 sequence is 15 residues long. V dropped 7 bases and J dropped 4; count of bases not matched to a gene: 8. Germline lookup yields CDR1 MNHNS and CDR2 SASEGT. The CDR3 bases are TGTGCCAGCAATTCCCGGACAGGGGGCTCCACTGAAGCTTTCTTT. It encodes CASNSRTGGSTEAFF.

The rearrangement uses TRBV5-4 and TRBJ2-5, with D perhaps TRBD1 (7 bases). This CDR3 is 15 amino acids long. V gave up 6 bases and J gave up 4 bases, with 19 bases separating them. Germline loops: CDR1 SGHNT, CDR2 YYREEE (reference sequence). CDR3 DNA sequence: TGTGCCAGCACCCCACCGGGGGCAGGGGGAGAGACCCAGTACTTC. Encoded protein: CASTPPGAGGETQYF.

J is TRBJ1-5 and V is TRBV4-1, with 8 bases that match TRBD1. Germline assignment: CDR1 MGHRA and CDR2 YSYEKL. Trimming cost V 4 bases and J 6 bases; bases outside gene matches: 14. The CDR3 is 17 residues long. The CDR3 DNA reads as TGCGCCAGCAGCCCGCCGAGGCCCAGGGGGCACGGTCAGCCCCAGCATTTT. Encoded protein: CASSPPRPRGHGQPQHF.

The chain employs TRBV29-1 and TRBJ1-1, with 7 bases lining up with TRBD1. V trimming: 7 bases; J trimming: 4 bases; junction bases outside the gene matches: 9. The CDR3 runs 13 residues. Germline V CDR1 and CDR2: SQVTM, ANQGSEA. The CDR3 sequence: CSGGGTVITEAFF. The CDR3 DNA is TGCAGCGGAGGAGGGACAGTCATCACTGAAGCTTTCTTT.

This sequence joins TRBV7-3 and TRBJ2-1; D is unresolved. The V gene's germline CDR1 is SGHTA and CDR2 FQGTGA. CDR3 length: 15 amino acids. Trimming stripped 5 bases from V and 0 bases from J, with 11 bases between. The CDR3 region is CASSQTMSSYNEQFF. As DNA, the CDR3 is TGTGCCAGCAGCCAAACGATGAGCTCCTACAATGAGCAGTTCTTC. The complete variable domain, with remaining parts taken from reference TRBV7-3 and TRBJ2-1, reads GAGVSQTPSNKVTEKGKYVELRCDPISGHTALYWYRQSLGQGPEFLIYFQGTGAADDSGLPNDRFFAVRPEGSVSTLKIQRTERGDSAVYLCASSQTMSSYNEQFFGPGTRLTVL.

The chain joins TRBV19 to TRBJ2-7, with D possibly matching TRBD2 (5 bases). Germline values: CDR1 LNHDA, CDR2 SQIVND (reference sequence). The germline V and J ends were trimmed by 2 bases and 7 bases, with 9 bases remaining between them. CDR3 length: 12 amino acids. The CDR3, as DNA: TGTGCCAGTAGTATAAAGACGGGGGAGCAGTACTTC. It yields the protein CASSIKTGEQYF.

The CDR3 protein is CASSNHVVWELLANYGYTF. CDR3 coding DNA: TGTGCCAGCAGCAACCACGTCGTCTGGGAGCTCTTAGCTAACTATGGCTACACCTTC. The V call is TRBV21-1, the J call TRBJ1-2. TRBV21-1 is given as a pseudogene. The CDR3 is 19 residues long.

This clone was observed a single time. Written as DNA, the CDR3 is TGTGCCAGCAGGGAGGACGGACCTCTTAGCACAGATACGCAGTATTTT. Its translation: CASREDGPLSTDTQYF. The chain carries TRBV2 and TRBJ2-3; D is possibly TRBD2 (5 bases). The germline CDR1 and CDR2 sequences are SNHLY and FYNNEI. V was cut by 6 bases and J by 0 bases, with 16 bases left in between. The CDR3 has 16 amino acids.

CDR3 coding DNA: TGTGCCAGTAGTATACGGACAGTCCATAATTCACCCCTCCACTTT. It is translated as CASSIRTVHNSPLHF. J is TRBJ1-6 and V is TRBV19, with TRBD1 as a possible D gene (6 bases). Germline V gene sequence: CDR1 LNHDA, CDR2 SQIVND (reference sequence). The V end was cut by 2 bases, the J end by 5 bases, with 10 bases between. The CDR3 is made up of 15 amino acids. Looking up the rest from reference TRBV19 and TRBJ1-6 gives the full variable domain: DGGITQSPKYLFRKEGQNVTLSCEQNLNHDAMYWYRQDPGQGLRLIYYSQIVNDFQKGDIAEGYSVSREKKESFPLTVTSAQKNPTAFYLCASSIRTVHNSPLHFGNGTRLTVT.

The chain has TRBV2 and TRBJ1-2; 11 bases are shared with TRBD1. In germline, CDR1 is SNHLY, CDR2 FYNNEI. The CDR3 covers 14 residues. Trimming cost V 6 bases and J 4 bases; bases outside gene matches: 4. The CDR3, as DNA: TGTGCCAGCAGCGCAGGGACAGGGGGCTATGGCTACACCTTC. Encoded protein: CASSAGTGGYGYTF.

The chain couples TRBV7-6 to TRBJ1-1; 8 nucleotides match TRBD1. Germline-derived CDR1 and CDR2 are SGHVS and FNYEAQ. The CDR3 loop spans 16 amino acids. J lost 4 bases, V lost 2 bases, and 9 bases had no gene match. The CDR3 region has the DNA TGTGCCAGCAGCTTAACGCAACAGGGGGGAGGCACTGAAGCTTTCTTT. Encoded protein: CASSLTQQGGGTEAFF.

This chain uses TRBV5-1 with TRBJ1-1; TRBD1 agrees at 8 bases. With V trimmed by 4 bases and J by 1 base, 6 bases remained unmatched. CDR3 length equals 15 residues. Germline CDR1 SGHRS, CDR2 YFSETQ. As DNA, the CDR3 is TGCGCCAGCAGCCCGACCGGGACAGGGAACACTGAAGCTTTCTTT. Translated: CASSPTGTGNTEAFF.

The V gene is TRBV19, the J gene TRBJ1-1, with D tentatively TRBD1 (6 bases). V shed 6 bases and J shed 1 base, with 9 bases lying between them. The CDR3 covers 13 residues. Looked up from germline, CDR1 is LNHDA and CDR2 is SQIVND (reference sequence). CDR3 nucleotide sequence: TGTGCCAGTAGCCCGACAGGGAACACTGAAGCTTTCTTT. Protein sequence: CASSPTGNTEAFF.

This chain links TRBV18 with TRBJ2-2; D uncertain. Trimming removed 3 bases at V and 0 bases at J, with 17 bases between. Germline V gene lookup returns CDR1 KGHSH and CDR2 LQKENI. The CDR3 covers 18 residues. The chain's CDR3 is CASSPLGAYTANTGELFF. The CDR3 DNA reads TGTGCCAGCTCACCCCTAGGTGCTTACACCGCGAACACCGGGGAGCTGTTTTTT.

The genes are TRBV6-1 and TRBJ1-5; tentatively, D is TRBD1 (5 bases). The CDR3 totals 14 residues. Germline-derived CDR1 and CDR2 are MNHNS and SASEGT. Trimming took off 6 bases at V and 6 bases at J, with 15 bases between the two ends. The CDR3 sequence: CASSRGGVGQPQHF. The CDR3, as DNA: TGTGCCAGCAGCCGCGGGGGGGTTGGTCAGCCCCAGCATTTT.

This clone was observed a handful of times. The genes are TRBV6-1 and TRBJ2-5, with D perhaps TRBD2 (6 bases). Looked up from germline, CDR1 is MNHNS and CDR2 is SASEGT. Trimming left V 6 bases short and J 5 bases short, with 16 bases between. The CDR3 loop spans 14 amino acids. The CDR3 region has the DNA TGTGCCAGCAGGAAAATGGAGAGCGGGGAGACCCAGTACTTC. This encodes CASRKMESGETQYF.

CDR3: CASNAMNTEAFF. The CDR3 bases are TGCGCCAGCAATGCGATGAACACTGAAGCTTTCTTT. The V call is TRBV10-2, the J call TRBJ1-1; D is undetermined. Per the germline V gene, CDR1 is WSHSY and CDR2 is SAAADI. Trimming shortened V by 7 bases and J by 0 bases, and 6 bases separated the two germline ends. The CDR3 extends over 12 amino acids.

This clone showed up just once. This chain links TRBV21-1 with TRBJ2-3; the table assigns TRBD2, which was not confirmed against the DNA. TRBV21-1 is an annotated pseudogene. This CDR3 comprises 21 residues. The CDR3, as DNA: TGTGCCAGCAGCAAAAGCACAGGGGAAACTAGCGGGGGGGCCGTAGCAGATACGCAGTATTTT. Translating it yields CASSKSTGETSGGAVADTQYF.

The genes are TRBV4-1 and TRBJ2-5; 10 bases agree with TRBD2. With 0 bases clipped from V and 4 bases from J, the junction kept 5 bases outside the gene matches. The length of the CDR3 is 16 residues. The germline V gene has CDR1 MGHRA and CDR2 YSYEKL. The CDR3 region is CASSQDLASGGETQYF. As DNA, the CDR3 is TGCGCCAGCAGCCAAGATTTGGCTAGCGGGGGAGAGACCCAGTACTTC.

The chain carries TRBV5-6 and TRBJ2-3, with D possibly matching TRBD1 (6 bases). V was pared by 0 bases and J by 2 bases, with 13 bases between. The CDR3 covers 16 residues. Germline CDR1 and CDR2: SGHDT and YYEEEE. Here the CDR3 reads CASSLEPGHLTDTQYF. The CDR3 region has the DNA TGTGCCAGCAGCTTGGAACCGGGACACCTCACAGATACGCAGTATTTT.

J is TRBJ2-4 and V is TRBV5-6, with D perhaps TRBD2 (5 bases). V lost 0 bases to trimming and J lost 1 base, with 11 bases between them. Per germline, CDR1 SGHDT and CDR2 YYEEEE. The CDR3 has 16 residues. The CDR3: CASSLGSGVAKNIQYF. The DNA for the CDR3 is TGTGCCAGCAGCTTGGGTTCCGGGGTTGCCAAAAACATTCAGTACTTC.

The chain combines TRBV29-1 with TRBJ2-2, with 8 bases aligning to TRBD1. V gave up 3 bases and J gave up 13 bases; unmatched junction bases: 10. Germline CDR1 SQVTM, CDR2 ANQGSEA. The CDR3 has 13 residues. CDR3 sequence: CSVEPGGQGGLFF. CDR3 nucleotides: TGCAGCGTTGAGCCAGGAGGACAGGGCGGGCTGTTTTTT.

The chain combines TRBV18 with TRBJ2-7; D might be TRBD2 (6 bases). The V gene lost 6 bases and the J gene lost 5 bases, with 17 bases spanning the gap. The CDR3 covers 14 residues. Germline CDR1 reads KGHSH; CDR2 reads LQKENI. This chain's CDR3 is CASSSMEGRDEQYF. The CDR3 nucleotides read TGTGCCAGCTCGTCCATGGAGGGGCGGGACGAGCAGTACTTC.